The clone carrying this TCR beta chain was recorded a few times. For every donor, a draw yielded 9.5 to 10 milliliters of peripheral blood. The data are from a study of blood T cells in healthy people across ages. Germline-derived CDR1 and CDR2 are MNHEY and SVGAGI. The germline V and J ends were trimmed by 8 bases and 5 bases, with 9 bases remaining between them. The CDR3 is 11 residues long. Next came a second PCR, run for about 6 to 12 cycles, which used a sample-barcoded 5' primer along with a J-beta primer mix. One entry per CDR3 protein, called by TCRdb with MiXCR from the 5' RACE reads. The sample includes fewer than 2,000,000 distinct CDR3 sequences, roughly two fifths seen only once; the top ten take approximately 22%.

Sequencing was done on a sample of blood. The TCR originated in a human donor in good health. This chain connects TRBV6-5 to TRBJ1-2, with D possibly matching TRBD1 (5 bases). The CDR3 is CASGDGYGYTF. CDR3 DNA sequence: TGTGCCAGCGGGGACGGATATGGCTACACCTTC.